This T cell receptor (beta chain) emerged from a study of follicular helper T cells after annual influenza vaccination. CDR1 is KGHSH and CDR2 is LQKENI in the germline V gene. The CDR3 loop spans 14 amino acids. The ends were cut back, 6 bases at V and 4 bases at J, with 15 bases in the middle. Indicated time point: 2014-2015 season, pre-vaccination. The assay was immunoSEQ multiplex PCR, and TCRdb's table has in-frame clones only and misses some. The table has some 8,300 clones, 80% to 90% seen once. The sequence was obtained from an adult who received the influenza vaccine. The chain employs TRBV18 and TRBJ1-2; D may be TRBD1 (5 bases). The source material was CXCR5+ CD38- circulating T follicular helper cells from blood, sampled on the day of influenza vaccination. Subset defined: circulating Tfh, non-naive CD4+CXCR5+PD-1+ (ICOS+CD38+ or ICOS-CD38-). The CDR3 region is CASSPEVGPYGYTF. CDR3 DNA sequence: TGTGCCAGCTCCCCGGAGGTGGGACCCTATGGCTACACCTTC.